These 6 T cell receptor beta chains originate from one sample sequenced in a study of T cell responses to AZD1222 COVID-19 vaccine. Some clones are missing from TCRdb's copy, which holds only in-frame ones; the method was immunoSEQ multiplex PCR. The repertoire holds some 150,000 clones, with over 70% as singletons. Sample: peripheral blood, taken 28 days after the second AZD1222 dose. The receptors shown here come from an adult who received the AZD1222 COVID-19 vaccine.

The chain uses TRBV7-2 and TRBJ2-1; either TRBD1 or TRBD2 may supply D (5 bases each). The V end was cut by 1 base, the J end by 7 bases, with 11 bases between. CDR1 SGHTA and CDR2 FQGNSA come from the germline V gene. CDR3 length: 14 residues. CDR3 bases: TGTGCCAGCAGCTTAGATTACTGGGGGAATGAGCAGTTCTTC. It yields the protein CASSLDYWGNEQFF.

The genes are TRBV9 and TRBJ2-2, with 14 bases that match TRBD2. The ends lost 4 bases at V and 0 bases at J; junction bases unmatched: 11. The CDR3 consists of 20 residues. Germline V gene sequence: CDR1 SGDLS, CDR2 YYNGEE. The CDR3 is CASSPLDRTSGRPNTGELFF. As DNA, the CDR3 is TGTGCCAGCAGCCCCCTTGATAGGACTAGCGGGAGGCCGAACACCGGGGAGCTGTTTTTT.

This clone occurred once. In DNA form, the CDR3 reads TGCGCCAGCAGCTTTTTAGCGGACGAGCAGTACTTC. Translated: CASSFLADEQYF. The rearrangement joins TRBV5-1 to TRBJ2-7, with a weak D call TRBD2 (6 bases). Deletions cut 2 bases from V and 5 bases from J, with 8 bases between. CDR1 SGHRS and CDR2 YFSETQ come from the germline V gene. The CDR3 runs to 12 residues.

J is TRBJ2-2 and V is TRBV5-1; the D gene is possibly TRBD2 (5 bases). The CDR3 has 15 residues. CDR1 is SGHRS and CDR2 is YFSETQ in the germline V gene. The germline V and J ends were trimmed by 0 bases and 6 bases, with 12 bases remaining between them. The CDR3 DNA reads as TGCGCCAGCAGCTTGGAAGGGTCGAGGGCCGGGGAGCTGTTTTTT. This translates into CASSLEGSRAGELFF.

This clone was seen only once. The CDR3 region has the DNA TGTGCCAGCAGCCCGACCCCCCAGGGGATTGCTTTCTTC. Its translation is CASSPTPQGIAFF. The rearrangement uses TRBV7-3 and TRBJ2-1; TRBD1 is a possible D gene (6 bases). Trimming took 5 bases from V and 16 from J, leaving 21 bases between them. This CDR3 has 13 residues. CDR1 and CDR2 (germline): SGHTA, FQGTGA.

V is TRBV28 and J is TRBJ1-6, with unresolved D. Germline CDR1 and CDR2: MDHEN and SYDVKM. Trimming stripped 3 bases from V and 4 bases from J, with 10 bases between. The CDR3 is made up of 15 amino acids. The CDR3 reads CASSLRFRYNSPLHF. CDR3 nucleotide sequence: TGTGCCAGCAGTTTGAGGTTCCGATATAATTCACCCCTCCACTTT. Variable domain in full (rest from reference TRBV28 and TRBJ1-6): DVKVTQSSRYLVKRTGEKVFLECVQDMDHENMFWYRQDPGLGLRLIYFSYDVKMKEKGDIPEGYSVSREKKERFSLILESASTNQTSMYLCASSLRFRYNSPLHFGNGTRLTVT.